The rows below give T cell receptor beta chains drawn from one sample of a study of cytomegalovirus exposure and HLA in healthy donors. The assay was immunoSEQ multiplex PCR, and TCRdb's table has in-frame clones only and misses some. This sample has 220,000 or so clones, with 80% to 85% found just once. The specimen was PBMCs. Source of these receptors: a woman aged 25 to 39 in good health and CMV-seropositive. CDR3s include the opening cysteine and the closing phenylalanine or tryptophan. Fields, in order: V gene, clone size, J gene, D gene, CDR3 DNA, CDR3 protein. A D gene is named only where the DNA matches it firmly. The size of a clone is reported for some rows only, either as once, few or many, or as a class for expanded clones.

v_gene: TRBV30; abundance: .; j_gene: TRBJ1-5; d_gene: .; CDR3nt: TGTGCCTGGAGTCTGGACAGAAATCAGCCCCAGCATTTT; CDR3aa: CAWSLDRNQPQHF
v_gene: TRBV7-3; abundance: once; j_gene: TRBJ2-1; d_gene: TRBD2; CDR3nt: TGTGCCAGCAGCTTAACCGGGACTAGCGTTGGTGAGCAGTTCTTC; CDR3aa: CASSLTGTSVGEQFF
v_gene: TRBV6-5; abundance: .; j_gene: TRBJ2-7; d_gene: .; CDR3nt: TGTGCCAGCAGTTACTGGACGGGCGAAAGGCTCTACGAGCAGTACTTC; CDR3aa: CASSYWTGERLYEQYF
v_gene: TRBV6-5; abundance: .; j_gene: TRBJ1-3; d_gene: .; CDR3nt: TGTGCCAGCAGGGCGGGAGGAGAAGGAAACACCATATATTTT; CDR3aa: CASRAGGEGNTIYF
v_gene: TRBV4-1; abundance: few; j_gene: TRBJ2-1; d_gene: .; CDR3nt: TGCGCCAGCAGCCAAGTAGGGTCGGTAGGGGGAGGCTACAATGAGCAGTTCTTC; CDR3aa: CASSQVGSVGGGYNEQFF
v_gene: TRBV6-5; abundance: .; j_gene: TRBJ1-4; d_gene: .; CDR3nt: TGTGCCAGCAGTTACTCGGGGGGGGAAGGTGAAAAACTGTTTTTT; CDR3aa: CASSYSGGEGEKLFF
v_gene: TRBV9; abundance: .; j_gene: TRBJ2-1; d_gene: .; CDR3nt: TGTGCCAGCAGCGCAGGACCGGGATCATTCAATGAGCAGTTCTTC; CDR3aa: CASSAGPGSFNEQFF
v_gene: TRBV4-3; abundance: .; j_gene: TRBJ2-7; d_gene: TRBD2; CDR3nt: TGCGCCAGCAGCCAAGATGTTACTAGCGGATACGAGCAGTACTTC; CDR3aa: CASSQDVTSGYEQYF
v_gene: TRBV30; abundance: .; j_gene: TRBJ2-5; d_gene: .; CDR3nt: TGTGCCTGGAGTTTCTCCACCTTATCGCGGATGGAAACCCAGTACTTC; CDR3aa: CAWSFSTLSRMETQYF
v_gene: TRBV13; abundance: .; j_gene: TRBJ2-7; d_gene: .; CDR3nt: TGTGCCAGCAGCCCCTCCGGGGAGGGGGTCTCCTACGAGCAGTACTTC; CDR3aa: CASSPSGEGVSYEQYF
v_gene: TRBV29-1; abundance: .; j_gene: TRBJ2-7; d_gene: TRBD2; CDR3nt: TGCAGCGTCCGACTAGCGGGAGCGGGGTACGAGCAGTACTTC; CDR3aa: CSVRLAGAGYEQYF
v_gene: TRBV11-3; abundance: .; j_gene: TRBJ1-2; d_gene: TRBD1; CDR3nt: TGTGCCAGCAGCTTAGCGACAGGGGGAATTGGTGGCTACACCTTC; CDR3aa: CASSLATGGIGGYTF
v_gene: TRBV27; abundance: .; j_gene: TRBJ1-2; d_gene: .; CDR3nt: TGTGCCAGCAGCGGGAGGGGGGGCTACACCTTC; CDR3aa: CASSGRGGYTF
v_gene: TRBV7-8; abundance: .; j_gene: TRBJ2-7; d_gene: .; CDR3nt: TGTGCCAGCAGCTTTGGGGACCCCTACGAGCAGTACTTC; CDR3aa: CASSFGDPYEQYF
v_gene: TRBV6-5; abundance: .; j_gene: TRBJ1-1; d_gene: .; CDR3nt: TGTGCCAGCAGTTTCTCGGTTTCCACTGAAGCTTTCTTT; CDR3aa: CASSFSVSTEAFF
v_gene: TRBV7-7; abundance: .; j_gene: TRBJ1-1; d_gene: .; CDR3nt: TGTGCTAGCAGCCCGATACGGGGGAGGGAGACTGAAGCTTTCTTT; CDR3aa: CASSPIRGRETEAFF
v_gene: TRBV5-6; abundance: .; j_gene: TRBJ1-3; d_gene: .; CDR3nt: TGTGCCAGCTTATCAGGGGACGCTGGAAACACCATATATTTT; CDR3aa: CASLSGDAGNTIYF
v_gene: TRBV6-5; abundance: .; j_gene: TRBJ1-2; d_gene: TRBD1; CDR3nt: TGTGCCAGCAGTTACGGACAGGGGGTCGGCTACACCTTC; CDR3aa: CASSYGQGVGYTF
v_gene: TRBV5-4; abundance: .; j_gene: TRBJ2-7; d_gene: TRBD1; CDR3nt: TGTGCCAGCAGCTTTGTGGGGTTTGGGGACAGCCTGGATTCCTACGAGCAGTACTTC; CDR3aa: CASSFVGFGDSLDSYEQYF
v_gene: TRBV12-5; abundance: once; j_gene: TRBJ2-7; d_gene: TRBD2; CDR3nt: TGTGCTAGTGGGAGGTCGCCTACTAGCGGGAGGGCCCTGGACAACTACGAGCAGTACTTC; CDR3aa: CASGRSPTSGRALDNYEQYF
v_gene: TRBV6-1; abundance: many; j_gene: TRBJ1-2; d_gene: .; CDR3nt: TGTGCCAGCAGTGATGTCACAGACTATGGCTACACCTTC; CDR3aa: CASSDVTDYGYTF
v_gene: TRBV4-3; abundance: .; j_gene: TRBJ2-1; d_gene: .; CDR3nt: TGCGCCAGCAGCCCTCGACTAACCAATGAGCAGTTCTTC; CDR3aa: CASSPRLTNEQFF
v_gene: TRBV19; abundance: .; j_gene: TRBJ1-1; d_gene: .; CDR3nt: TGTGCCAGTAGTAGATTACAGGAGCTTGAAGCTTTCTTT; CDR3aa: CASSRLQELEAFF
v_gene: TRBV30; abundance: .; j_gene: TRBJ2-5; d_gene: TRBD2; CDR3nt: TGTGCCTGGAGTGGGCAGGGCGGGAGCGCCCAGTACTTC; CDR3aa: CAWSGQGGSAQYF
v_gene: TRBV7-9; abundance: .; j_gene: TRBJ2-1; d_gene: TRBD1; CDR3nt: TGTGCCAGCAGCTCCCCCCCCGGGACAGGGGTGGATGAGCAGTTCTTC; CDR3aa: CASSSPPGTGVDEQFF
v_gene: TRBV4-1; abundance: few; j_gene: TRBJ2-7; d_gene: TRBD2; CDR3nt: TGCGCCAGCAGCCAAGCTGTAGCTAGCGGGAGCTACGAGCAGTACTTC; CDR3aa: CASSQAVASGSYEQYF
v_gene: TRBV7-3; abundance: .; j_gene: TRBJ2-2; d_gene: .; CDR3nt: TGTGCCAGCAGCTTATTCGCTAGGGGCACCGGGGAGCTGTTTTTT; CDR3aa: CASSLFARGTGELFF
v_gene: TRBV6-5; abundance: once; j_gene: TRBJ2-7; d_gene: TRBD2; CDR3nt: TGTGCCAGCAGCGATCCGGGACTAGCGCGCGAGCAGTACTTC; CDR3aa: CASSDPGLAREQYF
v_gene: TRBV28; abundance: .; j_gene: TRBJ1-5; d_gene: .; CDR3nt: TGTGCCAGCAGTCCTAGGGACGGGCCTTATAGCAATCAGCCCCAGCATTTT; CDR3aa: CASSPRDGPYSNQPQHF
v_gene: TRBV9; abundance: .; j_gene: TRBJ1-1; d_gene: .; CDR3nt: TGTGCCAGCAGCGAGGGGGGCCTCACTGAAGCTTTCTTT; CDR3aa: CASSEGGLTEAFF
v_gene: TRBV4-3; abundance: .; j_gene: TRBJ1-2; d_gene: .; CDR3nt: TGCGCCAGCAGCCAAGGAAGGGCGGCGGGCTATGGCTACACCTTC; CDR3aa: CASSQGRAAGYGYTF
v_gene: TRBV28; abundance: .; j_gene: TRBJ2-7; d_gene: .; CDR3nt: TGTGCCAGCAGTTCCCCACGGTGGCCTCCCTACGAGCAGTACTTC; CDR3aa: CASSSPRWPPYEQYF
v_gene: TRBV30; abundance: .; j_gene: TRBJ2-7; d_gene: TRBD1; CDR3nt: TGTGCCTGGAGCTTAGGGACAGGGAACGAGCAGTACTTC; CDR3aa: CAWSLGTGNEQYF
v_gene: TRBV6-1; abundance: .; j_gene: TRBJ2-7; d_gene: TRBD2; CDR3nt: TGTGCCAGCAGTGAAAGGGAGCGGGAGAGCCCCTACGAGCAGTACTTC; CDR3aa: CASSERERESPYEQYF
v_gene: TRBV7-9; abundance: .; j_gene: TRBJ2-2; d_gene: TRBD1; CDR3nt: TGTGCCAGCAGCTCCTTACAGGGGGGTATCATGACCGGGGAGCTGTTTTTT; CDR3aa: CASSSLQGGIMTGELFF
v_gene: TRBV27; abundance: .; j_gene: TRBJ1-2; d_gene: TRBD1; CDR3nt: TGTGCCAGCAGTCAACAGGGGGCTAACTATGGCTACACCTTC; CDR3aa: CASSQQGANYGYTF
v_gene: TRBV5-1; abundance: .; j_gene: TRBJ2-7; d_gene: .; CDR3nt: TGCGCCAGCAGCCGGGGGCTAGCGGCCCAGAGCTCCTACGAGCAGTACTTC; CDR3aa: CASSRGLAAQSSYEQYF
v_gene: TRBV29-1; abundance: .; j_gene: TRBJ1-1; d_gene: .; CDR3nt: TGCAGCGTTGACAGGGGCACTGAAGCTTTCTTT; CDR3aa: CSVDRGTEAFF
v_gene: TRBV2; abundance: .; j_gene: TRBJ2-5; d_gene: .; CDR3nt: TGTGCCAGCAGTGTGTGGAAGGAGAGGGAGACCCAGTACTTC; CDR3aa: CASSVWKERETQYF
v_gene: TRBV5-4; abundance: .; j_gene: TRBJ1-5; d_gene: TRBD1; CDR3nt: TGTGCCAGCAGCGAGGGACAGAATCAGCCCCAGCATTTT; CDR3aa: CASSEGQNQPQHF
v_gene: TRBV18; abundance: few; j_gene: TRBJ1-2; d_gene: .; CDR3nt: TGTGCCAGCTCACCAATCTCAGGGGCGAACTATGGCTACACCTTC; CDR3aa: CASSPISGANYGYTF
v_gene: TRBV14; abundance: .; j_gene: TRBJ2-1; d_gene: .; CDR3nt: TGTGCCAGCAGCCAAGATTATCGGCTAGCGCTCAACAATGAGCAGTTCTTC; CDR3aa: CASSQDYRLALNNEQFF
v_gene: TRBV30; abundance: .; j_gene: TRBJ2-7; d_gene: TRBD2; CDR3nt: TGTGCCTGGAGTGTAGTTAGCGGGGGGCTCGAGCAGTACTTC; CDR3aa: CAWSVVSGGLEQYF
v_gene: TRBV2; abundance: few; j_gene: TRBJ1-2; d_gene: .; CDR3nt: TGTGCCAGCAGTGAAGGGGGGAATCATGGCTACACCTTC; CDR3aa: CASSEGGNHGYTF
v_gene: TRBV10-3; abundance: .; j_gene: TRBJ2-7; d_gene: .; CDR3nt: TGTGCCATCAGTGCCGGCCAGCTGAGCTCCTACGAGCAGTACTTC; CDR3aa: CAISAGQLSSYEQYF
v_gene: TRBV11-2; abundance: .; j_gene: TRBJ2-7; d_gene: TRBD2; CDR3nt: TGTGCCAGCAGCATATCTAGCGGGGAGGGGTACGAGCAGTACTTC; CDR3aa: CASSISSGEGYEQYF